This is a list of T cell receptor beta chains from one sample in a study of shared clonotypes between healthy human individuals. Assay used: immunoSEQ multiplex PCR; TCRdb lists only in-frame clones, some missing. The sample lists over 950,000 clones, 60% to 80% occurring once. Specimen: memory CD4+ T cells from PBMCs. The source of these receptors is a man between 18 and 29 years old in good health. Some clones in this sample may be carry-over from other donors' samples. CDR3s leave out the opening cysteine and the closing phenylalanine or tryptophan.

v_call,j_call,cdr3_aa
TRBV28,TRBJ2-7,ASSLSSGRHYEQY
TRBV5-4,TRBJ2-7,ASSLGLADSYEQY
TRBV5-4,TRBJ2-3,ASSLDRTDTQY
TRBV19,TRBJ1-2,ASSIDPRRGSGRNYGYT
TRBV5-6,TRBJ1-3,ASRPTGARNTIY
TRBV7-8,TRBJ2-7,ASSENTGRYEQY
TRBV4-1,TRBJ2-1,ASSHDDREDHNEQF
TRBV5-1,TRBJ2-5,ASSLAVRGETQY
TRBV6-5,TRBJ2-1,ASSRSGRAYNEQF
TRBV7-9,TRBJ1-5,ASSLAPGLGEH
TRBV18,TRBJ2-5,ASSPQTGGAGETQY
TRBV5-6,TRBJ2-3,ASSLGRTVRLY
TRBV5-6,TRBJ2-4,ASSSEGLGNIQY
TRBV29-1,TRBJ2-7,SVSKDRNLDEQY
TRBV5-1,TRBJ2-1,ASSNPAGGAFGEQF
TRBV6-5,TRBJ2-7,ASRALVPPYEQY
TRBV14,TRBJ1-1,ASAWGMNTEAF
TRBV27,TRBJ1-1,ASSLSFVTGNTEAF
TRBV29-1,TRBJ2-6,SVAASAGGQSGANVLT
TRBV7-3,TRBJ2-7,ASSLGQGLYEQY
TRBV28,TRBJ2-2,ASSWGQGTGELF
TRBV7-7,TRBJ1-2,ASSFRGAKGYT
TRBV5-1,TRBJ2-5,ASSLGMRETQY
TRBV9,TRBJ2-3,ASSVESIPQY
TRBV30,TRBJ2-7,AWSRQGPYEQY
TRBV9,TRBJ1-3,ASSSPPGNTIY
TRBV27,TRBJ2-5,ASSPTRQGKTQY
TRBV2,TRBJ2-6,ASSTGGYAGANVLT
TRBV29-1,TRBJ2-3,SAEDRGLTDTQY
TRBV4-3,TRBJ2-7,ASSQEPGSGEQY
TRBV7-2,TRBJ2-5,ASSSILGAQETQY
TRBV2,TRBJ2-7,ASRVRGQSYEQY
TRBV30,TRBJ2-3,AWSPGTQSTDTQY
TRBV28,TRBJ1-4,ASRQGPAEKLF
TRBV30,TRBJ1-2,AWREPRGHGEGYT
TRBV6-1,TRBJ2-5,ASRRFYQETQY
TRBV14,TRBJ1-1,ASSQRLPSGPMNTEAF
TRBV19,TRBJ2-1,ASMSAGLAGGGSYNEQF
TRBV6-5,.,ASSYSVQGVSYEQY
TRBV5-6,TRBJ2-7,ASSSGTVRIAHFEQY
TRBV6-6,TRBJ2-4,ASRLQGIRQNIQY
TRBV28,TRBJ1-2,ASRQQGNTYGYT
TRBV6-5,TRBJ2-3,ASKGLAGRDTQY
TRBV9,TRBJ1-5,ASSVGQTNQPQH